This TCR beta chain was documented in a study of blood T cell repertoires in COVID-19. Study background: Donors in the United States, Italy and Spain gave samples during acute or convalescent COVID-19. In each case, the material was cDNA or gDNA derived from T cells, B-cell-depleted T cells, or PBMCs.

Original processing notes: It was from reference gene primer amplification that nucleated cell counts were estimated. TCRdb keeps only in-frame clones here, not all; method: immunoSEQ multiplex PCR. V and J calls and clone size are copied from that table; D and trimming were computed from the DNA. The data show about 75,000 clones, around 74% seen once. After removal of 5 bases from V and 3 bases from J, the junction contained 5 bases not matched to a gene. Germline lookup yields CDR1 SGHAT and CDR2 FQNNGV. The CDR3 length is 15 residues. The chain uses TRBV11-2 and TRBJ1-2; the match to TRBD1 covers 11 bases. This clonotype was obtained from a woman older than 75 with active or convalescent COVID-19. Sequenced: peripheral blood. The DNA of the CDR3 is TGTGCCAGCAGCGTGGACAGGGGGCGCGACTATGGCTACACCTTC. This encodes CASSVDRGRDYGYTF. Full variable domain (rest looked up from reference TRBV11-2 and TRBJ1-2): EAGVAQSPRYKIIEKRQSVAFWCNPISGHATLYWYQQILGQGPKLLIQFQNNGVVDDSQLPKDRFSAERLKGVDSTLKIQPAKLEDSAVYLCASSVDRGRDYGYTFGSGTRLTVV.